Below are 13 T cell receptor beta chains sequenced from a single sample in a study of blood T cell repertoires in COVID-19 (dated by TCRdb to the early 2020s). Library generation was performed with the immunoSEQ multiplex PCR assay. TCRdb's version of the immuneACCESS table is confined to in-frame rearrangements and falls short of the full clone set. An unresolved V gene accounts for under half of the shortfall where checked; the remainder is of unknown origin. Across this sample there are approximately 150,000 clones, with around 89% seen only once. Less than 20% of the sample lies in the top ten. The sequenced material came from peripheral blood. The receptors were gathered from a man aged 45-60 years with active or convalescent COVID-19.

The V gene is TRBV27, the J gene TRBJ1-3; possible D gene TRBD1, 5 bases. CDR1 MNHEY and CDR2 SMNVEV come from the germline V gene (reference sequence). This CDR3 contains 16 residues. V was trimmed by 2 bases and J by 0 bases, leaving 11 bases between them. The CDR3 sequence is CASSLGGGVSGNTIYF. The CDR3 DNA follows: TGTGCCAGCAGTTTAGGGGGAGGAGTCTCTGGAAACACCATATATTTT.

CDR3 sequence (DNA): TGTGCCAGCAGTATCCCACGGACAGGTAACTACGAGCAGTACTTC. It encodes CASSIPRTGNYEQYF. The rearrangement joins TRBV6-2 or TRBV6-3 to TRBJ2-7; 7 bases fit TRBD1. The V gene end was trimmed by 5 bases and the J gene end by 3 bases; junction bases not matched to a gene: 10. The CDR3 contains 15 residues. The germline V gene has CDR1 MNHEY and CDR2 SVGEGT.

The chain combines TRBV3-1 (or the pseudogene TRBV3-2) with TRBJ2-5; a weak D match, TRBD1 (5 bases). Germline V gives CDR1 LGHDT, CDR2 YNNKEL (reference sequence). Trimming cost V 4 bases and J 6 bases, with 15 bases left between them. The CDR3 is 14 residues long. CDR3 in DNA: TGTGCCAGCAGCCCGGCAGGGTCTACGAAGACCCAGTACTTC. This translates into CASSPAGSTKTQYF.

V gene TRBV7-8 combines with J gene TRBJ1-1; no reliable D call. With 2 bases removed from V and 0 bases from J, the gap between germline ends came to 10 bases. The V gene's germline CDR1 is SGHVS and CDR2 FQNEAQ. CDR3 length: 15 residues. CDR3 DNA: TGTGCCAGCAGCTTAAAATCCCAGATGAACACTGAAGCTTTCTTT. Protein sequence: CASSLKSQMNTEAFF.

In its sample, this clone was seen once. The gene calls are TRBV15 and TRBJ1-1; no definite D call. Germline loops: CDR1 LNHNV, CDR2 YYDKDF (reference sequence). The CDR3 runs to 16 residues. The ends were cut back, 3 bases at V and 4 bases at J, with 18 bases in the middle. The CDR3 spells CATSRLPSQRSTEAFF. The CDR3 nucleotides are TGTGCCACCAGCAGGCTACCCTCTCAGAGGAGCACTGAAGCTTTCTTT.

This clone came up once. V gene TRBV2 combines with J gene TRBJ1-5, with 7 positions matching TRBD1. The V gene's germline CDR1 is SNHLY and CDR2 FYNNEI. V trimming: 8 bases; J trimming: 2 bases; junction bases outside the gene matches: 9. There are 15 residues in the CDR3. The DNA for the CDR3 is TGTGCCAGCGGTAGGGGGCGATTTGGCAATCAGCCCCAGCATTTT. Translating it yields CASGRGRFGNQPQHF.

The chain joins TRBV5-1 to TRBJ2-7; 8 nucleotides line up with TRBD2. Losses at the gene ends were 2 bases for V and 4 bases for J; bases not matched to a gene: 8. The V gene's germline CDR1 is SGHRS and CDR2 YFSETQ. The CDR3 has 15 residues. The CDR3 spells CASSFSLAGQYEQYF. The CDR3 nucleotides read TGCGCCAGCAGCTTTTCTTTAGCGGGGCAATACGAGCAGTACTTC.

The chain carries TRBV19 and TRBJ1-1, with no clear D. Deletions cut 6 bases from V and 2 bases from J, with 13 bases between. This CDR3 is built from 14 residues. The germline CDR1 and CDR2 sequences are LNHDA and SQIVND (reference sequence). CDR3 sequence (DNA): TGTGCCAGTAGGACCCGACGGAGCAACACTGAAGCTTTCTTT. Its protein product is CASRTRRSNTEAFF.

The chain uses TRBV6-6 and TRBJ1-3; 7 bases are a match to TRBD1. The CDR3 is made up of 16 amino acids. The germline V gene encodes CDR1 MNHNY and CDR2 SVGAGI (reference sequence). V dropped 6 bases and J dropped 0; count of bases not matched to a gene: 8. The DNA of the CDR3 is TGTGCCAGCAGGTCCGGGACAGTGAGCTCTGGAAACACCATATATTTT. Its translation: CASRSGTVSSGNTIYF.

V usage is TRBV5-1 and J usage is TRBJ2-5; D might be TRBD1 (6 bases). This CDR3 has 15 amino acids. CDR1 SGHRS and CDR2 YFSETQ come from the germline V gene. Trimming shortened V by 4 bases and J by 5 bases, and 18 bases separated the two germline ends. CDR3 sequence: CASSPGTLVGETQYF. In DNA, the CDR3 is TGCGCCAGCAGCCCAGGGACATTGGTAGGGGAGACCCAGTACTTC.

The rearrangement uses TRBV10-1 and TRBJ2-2, with no clear D. V lost 2 bases to trimming and J lost 2 bases, with 12 bases between them. The CDR3 length is 16 residues. Germline CDR1 WNHNN, CDR2 SYGVQD (reference sequence). The CDR3 region has the DNA TGCGCCAGCAGTGAGATCTTCGGGTCAAACACCGGGGAGCTGTTTTTT. Its protein is CASSEIFGSNTGELFF.

The rearrangement joins TRBV19 to TRBJ2-3, with D hard to call. The CDR3 has 13 amino acids. V lost 4 bases and J lost 1, with 6 bases in between. CDR1 is LNHDA and CDR2 is SQIVND in the germline V gene (reference sequence). The DNA of the CDR3 is TGTGCCAGTAGTAGTAGAGGCACAGATACGCAGTATTTT. Its protein product is CASSSRGTDTQYF.

This clone has only one observation. The V gene is TRBV12-5, the J gene TRBJ2-3, with 12 bases matching TRBD1. The CDR3 has 17 residues. Losses at the gene ends were 6 bases for V and 3 bases for J; bases not matched to a gene: 10. CDR1 and CDR2 from the germline V gene are LGHNT and FRNRAP. This CDR3 reads CASGPRMGQGATDTQYF. For the CDR3, the DNA is TGTGCTAGTGGACCCCGAATGGGACAGGGGGCGACAGATACGCAGTATTTT.